Detailed here is one TCR beta chain. Its target is unknown. The data originate from a study of OX40 agonist ivuxolimab in advanced cancers. Clones were sequenced by immunoSEQ multiplex PCR, and TCRdb holds only the in-frame ones, with some missing. Here the sample spans tens of thousands of clones, approximately 81% being singletons. Study conclusions and caveats: The average count of expanded clones was higher among CD8+ T cells than among CD4+. At 0.1 to 3.0 mg/kg and by week 6, clonal expansion occurred in CD4+ and CD8+ blood T cells.

Sequenced here: CD4+ or CD8+ T cells sorted from blood, sampled in a trial of the OX40 agonist ivuxolimab. The sequence was collected from an adult with an advanced solid tumor such as melanoma, head and neck, liver or kidney cancer.

The CDR3 reads CASSPGGEQYF. CDR3 nucleotides: TGCGCCAGCAGTCCCGGGGGAGAGCAGTACTTC. V and J are TRBV10-2 and TRBJ2-7, with D possibly being TRBD2 (6 bases). Trimming left V 5 bases short and J 7 bases short, with 9 bases between. The CDR3 loop spans 11 amino acids. Germline CDR1 and CDR2: WSHSY and SAAADI.